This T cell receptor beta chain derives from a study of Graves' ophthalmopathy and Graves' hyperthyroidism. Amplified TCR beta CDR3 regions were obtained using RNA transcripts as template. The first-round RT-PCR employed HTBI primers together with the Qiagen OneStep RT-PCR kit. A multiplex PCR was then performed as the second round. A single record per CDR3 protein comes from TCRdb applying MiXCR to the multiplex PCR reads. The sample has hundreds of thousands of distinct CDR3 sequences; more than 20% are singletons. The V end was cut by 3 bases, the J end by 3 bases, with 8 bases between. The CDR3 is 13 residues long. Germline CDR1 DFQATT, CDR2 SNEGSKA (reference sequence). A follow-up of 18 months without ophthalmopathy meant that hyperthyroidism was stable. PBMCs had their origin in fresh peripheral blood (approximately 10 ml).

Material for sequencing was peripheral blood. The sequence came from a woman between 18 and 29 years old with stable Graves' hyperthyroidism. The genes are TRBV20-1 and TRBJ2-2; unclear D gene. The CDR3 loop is CSARSHHTGELFF. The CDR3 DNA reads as TGCAGTGCTAGGAGTCACCACACCGGGGAGCTGTTTTTT.